These 7 T cell receptor beta chains were sequenced from one sample in a study of cytomegalovirus exposure and HLA in healthy donors. A multiplex PCR was run with 60 Vbeta primers and 13 Jbeta primers. Generated by immunoSEQ multiplex PCR, the TCRdb table keeps only in-frame clones and is missing some. This sample has some 33,000 clones; 65% to 75% occur once, and the top ten carry 20% to 25%. Sequencing used PBMCs. The receptors come from a man over 45 in good health and CMV-seropositive.

J is TRBJ2-5 and V is TRBV10-3, with 7 bases lining up with TRBD1. The junction had 10 bases not matched to a gene; V was cut back by 7 bases and J by 2 bases. The CDR3 extends over 15 amino acids. Germline V gene data show CDR1 as ENHRY and CDR2 as SYGVKD. The CDR3 region is CAITQSPDRQETQYF. CDR3 bases: TGTGCCATCACTCAATCCCCGGACAGGCAAGAGACCCAGTACTTC.

This clone has only a few counts. CDR3 protein: CSVRGGARLGNTEAFF. The CDR3 nucleotides read TGCAGCGTCCGAGGGGGGGCGCGGTTAGGGAACACTGAAGCTTTCTTT. The chain carries TRBV29-1 and TRBJ1-1, with a tentative D call TRBD1 (6 bases). The CDR3 has 16 amino acids. Per the germline V gene, CDR1 is SQVTM and CDR2 is ANQGSEA. V shed 6 bases and J shed 1 base, with 21 bases lying between them.

The chain employs TRBV7-9 and TRBJ2-7; weak D call: TRBD1 (5 bases). The CDR3 sequence is 13 residues long. CDR1 and CDR2 from the germline V gene are SEHNR and FQNEAQ (reference sequence). V lost 5 bases and J 5 bases, leaving 13 bases between the germline ends. CDR3 sequence reads: CASSQGSTHEQYF. Here the CDR3 DNA reads TGTGCCAGCAGCCAGGGATCTACGCACGAGCAGTACTTC.

The chain uses TRBV30 and TRBJ2-1; TRBD1 aligns across 11 bases. The germline gives CDR1 GTSNPN, CDR2 SVGIG (reference sequence). V trimming: 3 bases; J trimming: 7 bases; junction bases outside the gene matches: 2. The CDR3 sequence is 13 residues long. For the CDR3, the DNA is TGTGCCTGGAGCCGGGACAGGGGGAATGAGCAGTTCTTC. It is translated as CAWSRDRGNEQFF.

This clone is a singleton in its sample. The V and J genes are TRBV7-9 and TRBJ2-5, with 14 nucleotides matching TRBD2. CDR3 size: 15 residues. V trimming: 5 bases; J trimming: 2 bases; junction bases outside the gene matches: 1. Germline V gene sequence: CDR1 SEHNR, CDR2 FQNEAQ (reference sequence). The CDR3, as DNA: TGTGCCAGCAGCCGACTAGCGGGGGGGCAAGAGACCCAGTACTTC. Translation gives CASSRLAGGQETQYF.

This sequence joins TRBV7-9 and TRBJ1-1, with 7 bases fitting TRBD1. Losses at the gene ends were 4 bases for V and 7 bases for J; bases not matched to a gene: 3. This CDR3 spans 12 amino acids. Germline lookup yields CDR1 SEHNR and CDR2 FQNEAQ (reference sequence). The CDR3 loop reads CASSSGQVEAFF. The CDR3 DNA reads as TGTGCCAGCAGCTCAGGACAGGTTGAAGCTTTCTTT.

The V gene is TRBV30, the J gene TRBJ2-5; 7 nucleotides line up with TRBD2. J gave up 3 bases and V 8 bases, and 12 bases lay outside the gene matches. Germline values: CDR1 GTSNPN, CDR2 SVGIG (reference sequence). The length of the CDR3 is 14 residues. CDR3 protein: CARNRRLAEETQYF. CDR3 DNA sequence: TGTGCCCGGAACAGGCGGCTAGCGGAAGAGACCCAGTACTTC.